This passage covers 9 T cell receptor beta chains from one sample sequenced in a study of cytotoxic CD8 clonotypes in ibrutinib-treated CLL. Clones were sequenced by immunoSEQ multiplex PCR, and TCRdb holds only the in-frame ones, with some missing. There are about 300,000 clones in the sample; more than 70% occur only once, and about 5.3% lies in the top ten. The sequences come from PBMCs, collected at disease progression, from a patient treated with ibrutinib. These TCRs come from a human donor with chronic lymphocytic leukemia.

V and J are TRBV5-1 and TRBJ1-1; 7 bases are shared with TRBD1. Germline CDR1 SGHRS, CDR2 YFSETQ. V lost 4 bases, J lost 6 bases, and 6 bases stayed unmatched. The CDR3 spans 13 residues. CDR3 DNA sequence: TGCGCCAGCAGCGGGACAGCTGGCGCTGAAGCTTTCTTT. Translation gives CASSGTAGAEAFF.

V and J are TRBV18 and TRBJ1-5, with 7 positions matching TRBD1. The CDR3 loop spans 14 amino acids. The germline V gene encodes CDR1 KGHSH and CDR2 LQKENI. V lost 2 bases to trimming and J lost 7 bases; unmatched junction nucleotides: 5. CDR3 protein: CASSPDRDGQPQHF. The CDR3 DNA follows: TGTGCCAGCTCACCAGACAGGGACGGACAGCCCCAGCATTTT.

The chain joins TRBV7-9 to TRBJ2-1, with TRBD1 matching over 7 bases. V was pared by 2 bases and J by 9 bases, with 7 bases of the junction left unmatched. CDR1 and CDR2 from the germline V gene are SEHNR and FQNEAQ (reference sequence). This CDR3 is built from 14 residues. The CDR3 loop is CASSLRGGLFEQFF. In DNA form, the CDR3 reads TGTGCCAGCAGCTTACGAGGGGGCCTATTTGAGCAGTTCTTC.

The chain's CDR3 is CASKMSGWVGEQYF. In DNA, the CDR3 is TGTGCCAGTAAGATGTCAGGATGGGTCGGCGAGCAGTACTTC. The chain recombines TRBV19 with TRBJ2-7; D gene unclear. Germline V lookup: CDR1 LNHDA, CDR2 SQIVND (reference sequence). This CDR3 is 14 amino acids long. Trimming pared 7 bases from V and 6 bases from J, leaving 19 bases between.

The rearrangement joins TRBV2 to TRBJ2-3, with D hard to call. Trimming pared 0 bases from V and 2 bases from J, leaving 9 bases between. The CDR3 has 15 residues. CDR1 and CDR2 from the germline V gene are SNHLY and FYNNEI. The DNA of the CDR3 is TGTGCCAGCAGTGAAGCCGCGGCAATCACAGATACGCAGTATTTT. Its translation: CASSEAAAITDTQYF.

This clone has only one observation. The chain couples TRBV7-9 to TRBJ2-3, with D unclear. V lost 0 bases and J 1 base, leaving 11 bases between the germline ends. Germline V CDR1 and CDR2: SEHNR, FQNEAQ (reference sequence). The CDR3 consists of 16 residues. The CDR3 DNA sequence: TGTGCCAGCAGCTTAGCGGGCCCGTTAGGCACAGATACGCAGTATTTT. Its protein is CASSLAGPLGTDTQYF.

This sequence joins TRBV5-1 and TRBJ1-2; 8 bases line up with TRBD1. The J segment lost 8 bases and the V segment lost 0 bases, leaving 6 bases of the junction unmatched. Looked up from germline, CDR1 is SGHRS and CDR2 is YFSETQ. CDR3 length: 14 residues. CDR3 coding DNA: TGCGCCAGCAGCTTGGCCCAGGGGGCGCAGGGCTACACCTTC. Protein product: CASSLAQGAQGYTF.

As for this clone: One junction end does not reproduce the germline sequence, and a read error may be involved. DNA for the CDR3: TGTGCCAGCAGCTACTATCGCGGGTACGAGCAGTACTTC. It specifies CASSYYRGYEQYF. The chain uses TRBV6-5 and TRBJ2-7; D possibly corresponds to TRBD2 (5 bases). The CDR3 is 13 amino acids. Germline loops: CDR1 MNHEY, CDR2 SVGAGI.

V is TRBV23-1 and J is TRBJ2-5, with TRBD1 matching 7 bases. TRBV23-1 belongs to the ORF category, with a function that is uncertain. V shed 8 bases and J 3 bases; nucleotides not matched to a gene: 21. The CDR3 spans 18 residues. The CDR3 region is CASVGTDAGCPEKETQYF. DNA of the CDR3: TGCGCCAGCGTCGGGACAGACGCTGGCTGCCCAGAGAAAGAGACCCAGTACTTC.